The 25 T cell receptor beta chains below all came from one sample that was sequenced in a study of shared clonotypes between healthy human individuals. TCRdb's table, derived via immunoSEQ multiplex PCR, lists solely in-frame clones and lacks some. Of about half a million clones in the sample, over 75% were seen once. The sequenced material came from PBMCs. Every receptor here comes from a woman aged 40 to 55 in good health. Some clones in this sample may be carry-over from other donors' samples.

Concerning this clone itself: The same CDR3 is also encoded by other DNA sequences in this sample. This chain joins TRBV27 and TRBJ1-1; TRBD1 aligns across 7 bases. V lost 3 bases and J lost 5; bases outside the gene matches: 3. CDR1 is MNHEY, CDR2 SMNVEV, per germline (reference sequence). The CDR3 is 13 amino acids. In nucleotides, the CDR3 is TGTGCCAGCAGTTTGACAGGGCGAACTGAAGCTTTCTTT. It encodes CASSLTGRTEAFF.

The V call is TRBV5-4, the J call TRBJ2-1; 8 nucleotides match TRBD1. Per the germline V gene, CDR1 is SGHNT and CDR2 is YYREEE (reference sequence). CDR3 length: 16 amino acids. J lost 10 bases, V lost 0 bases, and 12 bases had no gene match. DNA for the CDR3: TGTGCCAGCAGCTTGGCCCGCCTCACAGGGGGTAACGAGCAGTTCTTC. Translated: CASSLARLTGGNEQFF.

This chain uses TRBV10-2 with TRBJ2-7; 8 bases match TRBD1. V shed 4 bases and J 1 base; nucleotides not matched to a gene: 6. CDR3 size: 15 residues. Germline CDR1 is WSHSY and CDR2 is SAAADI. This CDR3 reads CASSAHDRGSYEQYF. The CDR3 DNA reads TGCGCCAGCAGTGCCCACGACAGGGGATCCTACGAGCAGTACTTC.

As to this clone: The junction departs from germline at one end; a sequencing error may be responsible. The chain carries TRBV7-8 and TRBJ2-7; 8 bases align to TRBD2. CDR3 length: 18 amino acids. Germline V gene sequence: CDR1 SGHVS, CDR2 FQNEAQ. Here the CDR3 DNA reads TGTGCCGGCAGCTTTTTAGCGGGGCGAAGCCTAGGGAACTACGAGCAGTACTTC. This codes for CAGSFLAGRSLGNYEQYF.

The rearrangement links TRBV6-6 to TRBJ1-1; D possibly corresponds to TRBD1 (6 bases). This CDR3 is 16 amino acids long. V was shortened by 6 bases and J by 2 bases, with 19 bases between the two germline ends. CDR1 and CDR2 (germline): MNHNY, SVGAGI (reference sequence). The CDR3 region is CASSSALGGFNTEAFF. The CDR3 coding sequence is TGTGCCAGCAGCTCCGCTTTGGGGGGCTTTAACACTGAAGCTTTCTTT.

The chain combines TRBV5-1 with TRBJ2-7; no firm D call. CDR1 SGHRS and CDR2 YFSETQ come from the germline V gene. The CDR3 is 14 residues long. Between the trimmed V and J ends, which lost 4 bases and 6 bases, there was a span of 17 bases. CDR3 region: CASSAQDAAIEQYF. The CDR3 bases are TGCGCCAGCAGCGCCCAGGACGCGGCGATCGAGCAGTACTTC.

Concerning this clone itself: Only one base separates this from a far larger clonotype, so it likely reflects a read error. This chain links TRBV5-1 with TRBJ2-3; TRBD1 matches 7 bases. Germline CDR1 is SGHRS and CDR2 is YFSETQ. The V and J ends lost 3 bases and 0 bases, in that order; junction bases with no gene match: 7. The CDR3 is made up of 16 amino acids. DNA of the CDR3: TGCGCCAGCAGCTGGGGACCAGGGGGTAGCACAGATACGCAGTATTTT. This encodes CASSWGPGGSTDTQYF.

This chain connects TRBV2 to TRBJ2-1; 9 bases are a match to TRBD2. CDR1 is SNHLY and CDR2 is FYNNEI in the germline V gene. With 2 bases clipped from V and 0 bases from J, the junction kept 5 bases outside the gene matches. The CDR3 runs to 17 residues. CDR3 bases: TGTGCCAGCAGTGAATCGCCTAGCGGGGACTCCTACAATGAGCAGTTCTTC. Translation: CASSESPSGDSYNEQFF.

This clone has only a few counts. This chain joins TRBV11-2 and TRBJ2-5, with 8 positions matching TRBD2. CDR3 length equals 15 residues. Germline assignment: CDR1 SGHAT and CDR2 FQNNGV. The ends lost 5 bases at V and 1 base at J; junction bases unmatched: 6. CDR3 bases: TGTGCCAGCAGCCGGGGGGGGCGGACCCAAGAGACCCAGTACTTC. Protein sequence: CASSRGGRTQETQYF.

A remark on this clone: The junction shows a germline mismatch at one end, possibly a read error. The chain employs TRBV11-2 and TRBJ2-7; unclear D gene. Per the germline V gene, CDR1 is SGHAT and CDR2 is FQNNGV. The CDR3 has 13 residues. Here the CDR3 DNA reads TGTGCCAGCAACTTAGGAACAATTTACGAGCAGTACTTC. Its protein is CASNLGTIYEQYF.

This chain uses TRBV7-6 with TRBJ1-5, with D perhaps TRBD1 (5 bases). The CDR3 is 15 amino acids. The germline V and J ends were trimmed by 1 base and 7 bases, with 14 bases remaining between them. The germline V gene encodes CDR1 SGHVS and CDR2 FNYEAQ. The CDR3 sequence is CASSLGRGGGQPQHF. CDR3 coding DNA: TGTGCCAGCAGCTTAGGGAGGGGCGGAGGACAGCCCCAGCATTTT.

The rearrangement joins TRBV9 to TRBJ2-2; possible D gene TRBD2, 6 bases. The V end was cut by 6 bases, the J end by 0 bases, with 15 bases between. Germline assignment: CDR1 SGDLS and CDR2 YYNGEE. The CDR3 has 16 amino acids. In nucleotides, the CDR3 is TGTGCCAGCACCCCCCTGACGGGAGCGAACACCGGGGAGCTGTTTTTT. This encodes CASTPLTGANTGELFF.

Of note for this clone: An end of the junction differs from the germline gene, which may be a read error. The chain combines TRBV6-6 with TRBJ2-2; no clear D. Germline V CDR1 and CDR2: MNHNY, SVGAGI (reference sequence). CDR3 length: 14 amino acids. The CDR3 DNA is TGTGCCAGCACCCCTACTATGAACCCCGGGGAGCTGTTTTTT. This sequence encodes CASTPTMNPGELFF.

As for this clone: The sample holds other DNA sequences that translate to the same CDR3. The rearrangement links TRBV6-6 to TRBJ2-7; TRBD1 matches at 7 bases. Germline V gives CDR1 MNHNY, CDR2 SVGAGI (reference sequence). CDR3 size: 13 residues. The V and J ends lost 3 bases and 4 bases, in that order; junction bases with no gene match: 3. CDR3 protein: CASSYRQGYEQYF. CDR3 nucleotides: TGTGCCAGCAGTTATAGACAGGGATACGAGCAGTACTTC.

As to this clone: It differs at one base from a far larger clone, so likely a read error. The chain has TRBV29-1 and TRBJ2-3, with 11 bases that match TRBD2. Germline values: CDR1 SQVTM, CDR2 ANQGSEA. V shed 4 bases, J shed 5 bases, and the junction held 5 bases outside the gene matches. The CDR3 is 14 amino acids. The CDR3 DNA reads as TGCAGCGTTGTACTAGCGGGAGTGGTAGATACGCAGTATTTT. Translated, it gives CSVVLAGVVDTQYF.

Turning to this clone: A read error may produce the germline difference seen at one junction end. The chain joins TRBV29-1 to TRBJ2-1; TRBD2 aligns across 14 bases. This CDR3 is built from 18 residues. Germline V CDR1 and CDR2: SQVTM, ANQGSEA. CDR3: CSAEGGGLAGVWWVEQFF. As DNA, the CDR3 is TGCAGCGCTGAAGGGGGGGGACTAGCGGGAGTTTGGTGGGTTGAGCAGTTCTTC.

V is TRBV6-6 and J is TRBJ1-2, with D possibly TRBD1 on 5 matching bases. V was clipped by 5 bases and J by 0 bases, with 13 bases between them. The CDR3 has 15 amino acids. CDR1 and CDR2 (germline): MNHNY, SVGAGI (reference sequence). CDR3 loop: CASSPGTRANYGYTF. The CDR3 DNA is TGTGCCAGCAGTCCCGGGACCCGAGCTAACTATGGCTACACCTTC.

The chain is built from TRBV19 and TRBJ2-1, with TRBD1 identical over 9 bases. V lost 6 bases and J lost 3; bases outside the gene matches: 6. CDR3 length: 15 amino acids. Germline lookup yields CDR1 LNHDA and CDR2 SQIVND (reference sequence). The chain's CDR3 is CASRYTGGNYNEQFF. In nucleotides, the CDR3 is TGTGCCAGTAGATACACAGGGGGCAACTACAATGAGCAGTTCTTC.

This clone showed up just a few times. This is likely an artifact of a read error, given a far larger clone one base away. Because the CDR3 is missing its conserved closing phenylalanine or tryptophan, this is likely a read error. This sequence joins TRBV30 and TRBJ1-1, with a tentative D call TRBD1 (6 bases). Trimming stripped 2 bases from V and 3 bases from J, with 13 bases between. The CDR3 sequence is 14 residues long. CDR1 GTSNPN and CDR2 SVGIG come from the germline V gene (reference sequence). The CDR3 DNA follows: TGTGCCTGGAGTCACAGGGACGGGGACACTGAAGCTTTCTAT. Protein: CAWSHRDGDTEAFY.

The CDR3 coding sequence is TGCGCCAGCAGCCAAAGACAGGGGGCGAATAGCAATCAGCCCCAGCATTTT. Residues: CASSQRQGANSNQPQHF. The chain uses TRBV4-1 and TRBJ1-5; 10 positions agree with TRBD1. J lost 0 bases, V lost 2 bases, and 4 bases had no gene match. The V gene's germline CDR1 is MGHRA and CDR2 YSYEKL. The CDR3 length is 17 residues.

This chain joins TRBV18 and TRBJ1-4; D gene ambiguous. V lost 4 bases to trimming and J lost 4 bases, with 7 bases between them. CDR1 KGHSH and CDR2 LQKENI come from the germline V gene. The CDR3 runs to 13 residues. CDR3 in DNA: TGTGCCAGCTCACGAGGCGTTAATGAAAAACTGTTTTTT. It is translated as CASSRGVNEKLFF.

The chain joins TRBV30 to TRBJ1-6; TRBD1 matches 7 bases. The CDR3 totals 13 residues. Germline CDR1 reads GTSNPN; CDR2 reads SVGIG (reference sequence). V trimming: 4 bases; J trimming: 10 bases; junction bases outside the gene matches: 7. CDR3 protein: CAWTPRGGSPLHF. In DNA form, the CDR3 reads TGTGCCTGGACCCCCAGGGGGGGGTCACCCCTCCACTTT.

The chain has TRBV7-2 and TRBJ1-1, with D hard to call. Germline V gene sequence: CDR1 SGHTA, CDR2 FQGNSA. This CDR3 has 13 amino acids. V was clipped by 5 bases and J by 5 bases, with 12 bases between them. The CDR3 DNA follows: TGTGCCAGCAGCCCAACCCCCACGACTGAAGCTTTCTTT. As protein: CASSPTPTTEAFF.

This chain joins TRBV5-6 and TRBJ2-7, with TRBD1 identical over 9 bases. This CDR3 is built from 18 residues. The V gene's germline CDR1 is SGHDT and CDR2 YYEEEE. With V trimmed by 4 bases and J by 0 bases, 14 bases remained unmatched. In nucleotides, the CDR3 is TGTGCCAGCAGCCTATGCGGCAGGGACAGGGTGGCCTCCTACGAGCAGTACTTC. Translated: CASSLCGRDRVASYEQYF.

The CDR3 nucleotides are TGTGCCAGCTCACCGACAGTAACAGCCCTGTCCTATGGCTACACCTTC. Translation gives CASSPTVTALSYGYTF. The chain carries TRBV18 and TRBJ1-2; D is perhaps TRBD1 (5 bases). Germline V CDR1 and CDR2: KGHSH, LQKENI. The CDR3 has 16 residues. The V gene lost 3 bases and the J gene lost 4 bases, with 18 bases spanning the gap. Filled out from reference TRBV18 and TRBJ1-2, the complete variable domain reads NAGVMQNPRHLVRRRGQEARLRCSPMKGHSHVYWYRQLPEEGLKFMVYLQKENIIDESGMPKERFSAEFPKEGPSILRIQQVVRGDSAAYFCASSPTVTALSYGYTFGSGTRLTVV.